This T cell receptor (beta chain) was found in a study of OX40 agonist ivuxolimab in advanced cancers. On the study more broadly: Prior anti-PD-1, anti-PD-L1 or anti-CTLA-4 therapy was allowed; around 43% had some.

Germline CDR1 reads SGHNT; CDR2 reads YYREEE (reference sequence). Trimming pared 0 bases from V and 5 bases from J, leaving 20 bases between. The CDR3 has 17 amino acids. Study-wide results and caveats: At 0.1 to 3.0 mg/kg and by week 6, clonal expansion occurred in CD4+ and CD8+ blood T cells.

Using immunoSEQ multiplex PCR, the repertoire was profiled, and TCRdb retains in-frame clones only, with some absent. The sample carries about 46,000 clones, 88% recorded once. As to this clone: Its antigen is undetermined.

The sample in question was CD4+ or CD8+ T cells sorted from blood, obtained in a trial of the OX40 agonist ivuxolimab. The chain recombines TRBV5-4 with TRBJ2-5, with D perhaps TRBD1 or TRBD2 (6 bases each). The origin of this receptor is an adult with an advanced solid tumor such as melanoma, head and neck, liver or kidney cancer. CDR3 sequence: CASSLAGLASQGETQYF. The CDR3 DNA sequence: TGTGCCAGCAGCTTGGCGGGGCTAGCGAGCCAGGGGGAGACCCAGTACTTC.